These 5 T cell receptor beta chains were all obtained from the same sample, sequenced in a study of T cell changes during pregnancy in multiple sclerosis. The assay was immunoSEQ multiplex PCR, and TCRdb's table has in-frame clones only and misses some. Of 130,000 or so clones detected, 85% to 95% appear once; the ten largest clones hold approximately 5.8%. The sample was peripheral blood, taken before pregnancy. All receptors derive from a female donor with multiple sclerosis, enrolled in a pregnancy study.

CDR3 amino acids: CAWSGRTDQPQHF. CDR3 DNA: TGTGCCTGGAGTGGGCGGACAGATCAGCCCCAGCATTTT. The rearrangement links TRBV30 to TRBJ1-5; possible D gene TRBD1, 6 bases. The CDR3 is made up of 13 amino acids. Germline-derived CDR1 and CDR2 are GTSNPN and SVGIG (reference sequence). V was clipped by 1 base and J by 5 bases, with 9 bases between them.

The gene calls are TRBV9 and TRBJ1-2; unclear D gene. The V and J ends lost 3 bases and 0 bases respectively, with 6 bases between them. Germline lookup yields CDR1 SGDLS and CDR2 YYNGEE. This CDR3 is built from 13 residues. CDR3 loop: CASSETPNYGYTF. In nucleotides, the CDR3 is TGTGCCAGCAGCGAAACTCCTAACTATGGCTACACCTTC.

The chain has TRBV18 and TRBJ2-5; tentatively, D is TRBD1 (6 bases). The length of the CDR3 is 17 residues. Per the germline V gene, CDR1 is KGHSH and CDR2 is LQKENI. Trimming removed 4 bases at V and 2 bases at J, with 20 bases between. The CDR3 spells CASSRRSTGFTQETQYF. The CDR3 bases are TGTGCCAGCTCACGCCGATCTACAGGGTTTACACAAGAGACCCAGTACTTC.

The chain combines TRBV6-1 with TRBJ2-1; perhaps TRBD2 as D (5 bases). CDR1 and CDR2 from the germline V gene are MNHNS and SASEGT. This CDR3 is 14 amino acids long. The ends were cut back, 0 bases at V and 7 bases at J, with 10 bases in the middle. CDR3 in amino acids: CASSEAPGLNEQFF. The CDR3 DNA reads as TGTGCCAGCAGTGAAGCTCCGGGGTTGAATGAGCAGTTCTTC.

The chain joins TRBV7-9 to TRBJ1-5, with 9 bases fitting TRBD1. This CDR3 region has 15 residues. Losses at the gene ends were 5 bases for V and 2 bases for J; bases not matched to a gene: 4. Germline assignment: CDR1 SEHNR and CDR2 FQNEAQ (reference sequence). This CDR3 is CASSPDRGGNQPQHF. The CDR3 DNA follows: TGTGCCAGCAGCCCGGACAGGGGAGGCAATCAGCCCCAGCATTTT.